This entry lists 28 T cell receptor beta chains sequenced from one sample in a study of blood T cell repertoires in COVID-19. The repertoire was sequenced with immunoSEQ multiplex PCR; TCRdb's copy has only in-frame clones and lacks some. The sample yields over 90,000 clones, around 87% seen once. Sequencing used peripheral blood. Receptors were obtained from a human donor in a cohort sampled during active COVID-19.

This clone came up a few times. The rearrangement links TRBV30 to TRBJ1-3; D is uncertain. The V gene's germline CDR1 is GTSNPN and CDR2 SVGIG (reference sequence). Deletions cut 4 bases from V and 0 bases from J, with 7 bases between. The CDR3 is 13 residues long. The CDR3 is CAWIKASGNTIYF. CDR3 nucleotide sequence: TGTGCCTGGATAAAAGCCTCTGGAAACACCATATATTTT.

This chain links TRBV9 with TRBJ1-1, with D maybe TRBD1 (5 bases). With 5 bases removed from V and 4 bases from J, the gap between germline ends came to 21 bases. Germline V CDR1 and CDR2: SGDLS, YYNGEE. The length of the CDR3 is 16 residues. For the CDR3, the DNA is TGTGCCAGCAGTCGGGAAGGGGCGGGGGTAGGCACTGAAGCTTTCTTT. Its protein is CASSREGAGVGTEAFF.

The chain combines TRBV29-1 with TRBJ2-5, with 7 bases fitting TRBD2. Trimming at V came to 0 bases and at J to 5 bases, leaving 21 bases not matched to a gene. Germline CDR1 and CDR2: SQVTM and ANQGSEA. This CDR3 is built from 19 residues. CDR3 sequence: CSVEDRGTIPDAYWETQYF. In nucleotides, the CDR3 is TGCAGCGTTGAAGATCGTGGGACTATCCCTGACGCGTATTGGGAGACCCAGTACTTC.

J is TRBJ1-5 and V is TRBV7-8; D is possibly TRBD1 (6 bases). Germline CDR1 SGHVS, CDR2 FQNEAQ. The CDR3 totals 13 residues. The germline V and J ends were trimmed by 3 bases and 6 bases, with 9 bases remaining between them. The CDR3 DNA follows: TGTGCCAGCAGCTTGGGGGCTAGTCAGCCCCAGCATTTT. Translated: CASSLGASQPQHF.

The chain joins TRBV3-1 (or the pseudogene TRBV3-2) to TRBJ2-7; D might be TRBD2 (6 bases). CDR3 length: 14 amino acids. Trimming stripped 0 bases from V and 3 bases from J, with 9 bases between. Germline values: CDR1 LGHDT, CDR2 YNNKEL (reference sequence). The CDR3 DNA reads as TGTGCCAGCAGCCAAGAAGGGCGGGGCTACGAGCAGTACTTC. It specifies CASSQEGRGYEQYF.

The genes are TRBV12-3 or TRBV12-4 and TRBJ1-1; D is ambiguous. The CDR3 sequence is 13 residues long. Deletions cut 5 bases from V and 4 bases from J, with 11 bases between. CDR3 nucleotides: TGTGCCAGCAGTCGTCAGGCGGGCACTGAAGCTTTCTTT. It specifies CASSRQAGTEAFF.

The genes are TRBV6-1 and TRBJ1-5; 9 bases fit TRBD1. The CDR3 contains 15 residues. In germline, CDR1 is MNHNS, CDR2 SASEGT. Losses at the gene ends were 3 bases for V and 0 bases for J; bases not matched to a gene: 0. As DNA, the CDR3 is TGTGCCAGCAGTGAGGACAGGGGTAGCAATCAGCCCCAGCATTTT. Its protein is CASSEDRGSNQPQHF.

This clone has only one observation. The chain has TRBV5-1 and TRBJ2-1; the match to TRBD1 covers 8 bases. V lost 0 bases and J lost 3; bases outside the gene matches: 5. This CDR3 has 16 residues. CDR1 and CDR2 (germline): SGHRS, YFSETQ. CDR3 in DNA: TGCGCCAGCAGCTTGGCCAGAGGACAGGGCTACAATGAGCAGTTCTTC. It yields the protein CASSLARGQGYNEQFF.

The chain combines TRBV5-1 with TRBJ2-5, with 14 nucleotides matching TRBD2. V lost 4 bases to trimming and J lost 1 base; unmatched junction nucleotides: 6. Germline CDR1 is SGHRS and CDR2 is YFSETQ. This CDR3 is 17 amino acids long. The CDR3 loop is CASSPGLAGATQETQYF. The CDR3, as DNA: TGCGCCAGCAGCCCGGGACTAGCGGGGGCCACCCAAGAGACCCAGTACTTC. The whole variable domain, filled in from reference TRBV5-1 and TRBJ2-5, reads KAGVTQTPRYLIKTRGQQVTLSCSPISGHRSVSWYQQTPGQGLQFLFEYFSETQRNKGNFPGRFSGRQFSNSRSEMNVSTLELGDSALYLCASSPGLAGATQETQYFGPGTRLLVL.

V is TRBV19 and J is TRBJ1-1; D is uncertain. CDR1 LNHDA and CDR2 SQIVND come from the germline V gene (reference sequence). The CDR3 loop spans 14 amino acids. Trimming removed 3 bases from V and 2 bases from J, with 10 bases in between. CDR3 nucleotide sequence: TGTGCCAGTAGTATGACATATACTAACACTGAAGCTTTCTTT. Protein: CASSMTYTNTEAFF.

V usage is TRBV5-1 and J usage is TRBJ2-1; 11 bases fit TRBD1. V shed 4 bases, J shed 4 bases, and the junction held 1 base outside the gene matches. This CDR3 spans 14 amino acids. Germline lookup yields CDR1 SGHRS and CDR2 YFSETQ. The CDR3 loop is CASSRDRGYNEQFF. As DNA, the CDR3 is TGCGCCAGCAGCCGGGACAGGGGGTACAATGAGCAGTTCTTC.

The V call is TRBV7-2, the J call TRBJ2-3, with unresolved D. The CDR3 runs 14 residues. Germline CDR1 is SGHTA and CDR2 is FQGNSA. The germline V and J ends were trimmed by 7 bases and 0 bases, with 11 bases remaining between them. Written as DNA, the CDR3 is TGTGCCAGCATGTTCATGACTAGCACAGATACGCAGTATTTT. As protein: CASMFMTSTDTQYF. The full variable domain, in which reference TRBV7-2 and TRBJ2-3 provide the parts outside the CDR3, is GAGVSQSPSNKVTEKGKDVELRCDPISGHTALYWYRQSLGQGLEFLIYFQGNSAPDKSGLPSDRFSAERTGGSVSTLTIQRTQQEDSAVYLCASMFMTSTDTQYFGPGTRLTVL.

The V gene is TRBV3-1 (or the pseudogene TRBV3-2), the J gene TRBJ1-1, with 8 bases fitting TRBD1. The V gene's germline CDR1 is LGHDT and CDR2 YNNKEL (reference sequence). Trimming took 3 bases from V and 11 from J; bases not matched to a gene: 14. The CDR3 runs to 15 residues. The CDR3 bases are TGTGCCAGCAGCCACACCCAGGGGGCCGGGCATGGGGCTTTCTTT. Translated: CASSHTQGAGHGAFF.

The V gene is TRBV7-8, the J gene TRBJ1-6; D gene unclear. In germline, CDR1 is SGHVS, CDR2 FQNEAQ. The germline V and J ends were trimmed by 5 bases and 8 bases, with 13 bases remaining between them. CDR3 size: 14 residues. CDR3 bases: TGTGCCAGCAGCATATTGGCTGGAGATTCACCCCTCCACTTT. As protein: CASSILAGDSPLHF.

The chain is built from TRBV4-1 and TRBJ1-3; D not certain. Trimming shortened V by 0 bases and J by 2 bases, and 14 bases separated the two germline ends. The V gene's germline CDR1 is MGHRA and CDR2 YSYEKL. CDR3 length: 17 amino acids. The CDR3 DNA reads as TGCGCCAGCAGCCAAGATAGAACAAGGAGGACTGGAAACACCATATATTTT. It translates to CASSQDRTRRTGNTIYF.

This clone came up once. The chain links TRBV5-6 to TRBJ1-1; the D is unclear. Germline assignment: CDR1 SGHDT and CDR2 YYEEEE. CDR3 size: 14 residues. The V end lost 3 bases, the J end lost 3 bases, and 12 bases lay between the germline ends. The CDR3 here is CASSWGGADTEAFF. As DNA, the CDR3 is TGTGCCAGCAGCTGGGGAGGAGCGGACACTGAAGCTTTCTTT.

The genes are TRBV9 and TRBJ1-1; D unclear. The CDR3 spans 13 residues. Trimming removed 3 bases at V and 1 base at J, with 7 bases between. Germline values: CDR1 SGDLS, CDR2 YYNGEE. The CDR3: CASSDYTNTEAFF. As DNA, the CDR3 is TGTGCCAGCAGCGACTACACGAACACTGAAGCTTTCTTT.

The CDR3 sequence: CASSYLGGTDTQYF. Written as DNA, the CDR3 is TGTGCCAGCAGTTACTTAGGGGGCACAGATACGCAGTATTTT. The gene calls are TRBV6-2 or TRBV6-3 and TRBJ2-3, with D maybe TRBD1 (5 bases). CDR1 is MNHEY and CDR2 is SVGEGT in the germline V gene. V lost 1 base, J lost 1 base, and 6 bases lay in between. The CDR3 has 14 residues.

V and J are TRBV4-1 and TRBJ1-5; D gene unclear. The germline V and J ends were trimmed by 1 base and 0 bases, with 16 bases remaining between them. CDR1 is MGHRA, CDR2 YSYEKL, per germline. The CDR3 runs to 18 residues. CDR3 in amino acids: CASSQVVLAVYSNQPQHF. The CDR3 DNA follows: TGCGCCAGCAGCCAAGTTGTCTTGGCGGTATATAGCAATCAGCCCCAGCATTTT.

In its sample, this clone was seen a few times. CDR3 in DNA: TGTGCCAGCAGATTCACCTCGGGGATGAACACTGAAGCTTTCTTT. Translating gives CASRFTSGMNTEAFF. J is TRBJ1-1 and V is TRBV5-5; D gene ambiguous. The germline CDR1 and CDR2 sequences are SGHKS and YYEKEE (reference sequence). The CDR3 is made up of 15 amino acids. Trimming pared 5 bases from V and 0 bases from J, leaving 14 bases between.

The chain links TRBV5-1 to TRBJ1-3; 7 positions agree with TRBD1. The germline gives CDR1 SGHRS, CDR2 YFSETQ. The junction had 6 bases not matched to a gene; V was cut back by 6 bases and J by 0 bases. The CDR3 totals 15 residues. For the CDR3, the DNA is TGCGCCAGCACCCAGGGGGGCGGCTCTGGAAACACCATATATTTT. Its protein product is CASTQGGGSGNTIYF.

Comments on this clone: Relative to the germline gene, one junction end is altered; a read error may explain this. The chain combines TRBV9 with TRBJ1-5; D call uncertain. The CDR3 totals 19 residues. Germline-derived CDR1 and CDR2 are SGDLS and YYNGEE. The chain's CDR3 is CASSVVSPVRVVSDQPQHF. The CDR3 DNA reads as TGTGCCAGCAGCGTAGTTAGTCCAGTTCGAGTTGTTAGCGATCAGCCCCAGCATTTT.

This chain connects TRBV30 to TRBJ1-2, with 10 bases matching TRBD1. Per germline, CDR1 GTSNPN and CDR2 SVGIG (reference sequence). V shed 1 base and J 4 bases; nucleotides not matched to a gene: 6. The CDR3 loop spans 15 amino acids. The CDR3 bases are TGTGCCTGGAGTGCCGACAGGGGGCTTGGCTATGGCTACACCTTC. Protein: CAWSADRGLGYGYTF.

The rearrangement links TRBV5-1 to TRBJ2-1, with 9 positions matching TRBD1. J gave up 6 bases and V 0 bases, and 4 bases lay outside the gene matches. In germline, CDR1 is SGHRS, CDR2 YFSETQ. This CDR3 has 15 residues. Here the CDR3 DNA reads TGCGCCAGCAGCTTGGAGGGACAGGGCTTCAATGAGCAGTTCTTC. It translates to CASSLEGQGFNEQFF.

The chain joins TRBV10-3 to TRBJ1-5; possibly TRBD1 for D (5 bases). From germline, CDR1 is ENHRY and CDR2 SYGVKD. V was trimmed by 0 bases and J by 2 bases, leaving 8 bases between them. This CDR3 contains 15 residues. This CDR3 reads CAISESGVGNQPQHF. The DNA for the CDR3 is TGTGCCATCAGTGAGTCAGGGGTCGGCAATCAGCCCCAGCATTTT.

CDR3 in DNA: TGTGCCTTGAACGACCTAGCGGGGTCGGTGGGGTTCACAGATACGCAGTATTTT. As protein: CALNDLAGSVGFTDTQYF. The chain uses TRBV30 and TRBJ2-3; 9 bases agree with TRBD2. V shed 7 bases and J 2 bases; nucleotides not matched to a gene: 19. The CDR3 loop spans 18 amino acids. CDR1 is GTSNPN and CDR2 is SVGIG in the germline V gene (reference sequence).

As DNA, the CDR3 is TGCGCCAGCAGCCTGACAGGGGGCGTAGGTGAAAAACTGTTTTTT. Its translation: CASSLTGGVGEKLFF. The rearrangement joins TRBV5-1 to TRBJ1-4; 10 bases align to TRBD1. The germline V gene has CDR1 SGHRS and CDR2 YFSETQ. CDR3 length: 15 residues. Trimming at V came to 4 bases and at J to 7 bases, leaving 7 bases not matched to a gene.

The CDR3 bases are TGTGCCACCAGCCCTCAGGGGAACCCTGGAAACACCATATATTTT. Residues: CATSPQGNPGNTIYF. The rearrangement links TRBV24-1 to TRBJ1-3, with D possibly TRBD1 on 6 matching bases. The CDR3 runs to 15 residues. The V end lost 7 bases, the J end lost 2 bases, and 14 bases lay between the germline ends. CDR1 is KGHDR, CDR2 SFDVKD, per germline.